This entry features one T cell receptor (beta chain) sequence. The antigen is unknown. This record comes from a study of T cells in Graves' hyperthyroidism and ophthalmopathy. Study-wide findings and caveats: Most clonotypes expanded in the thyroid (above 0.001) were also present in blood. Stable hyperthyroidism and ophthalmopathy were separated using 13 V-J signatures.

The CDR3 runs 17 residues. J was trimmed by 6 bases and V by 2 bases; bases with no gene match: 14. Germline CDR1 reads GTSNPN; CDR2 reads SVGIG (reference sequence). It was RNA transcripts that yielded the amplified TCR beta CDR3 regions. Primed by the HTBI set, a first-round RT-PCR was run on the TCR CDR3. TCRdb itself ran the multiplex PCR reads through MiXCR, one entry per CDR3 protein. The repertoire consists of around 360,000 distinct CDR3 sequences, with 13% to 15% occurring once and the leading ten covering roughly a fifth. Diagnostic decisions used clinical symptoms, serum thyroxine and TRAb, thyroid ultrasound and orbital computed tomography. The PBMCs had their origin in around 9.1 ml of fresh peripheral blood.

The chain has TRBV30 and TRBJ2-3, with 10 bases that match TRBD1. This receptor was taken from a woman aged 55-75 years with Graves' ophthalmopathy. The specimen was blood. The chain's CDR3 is CAWSKRPGQGQSDTQYF. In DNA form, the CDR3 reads TGTGCCTGGAGTAAAAGACCGGGACAGGGGCAATCGGATACGCAGTATTTT.